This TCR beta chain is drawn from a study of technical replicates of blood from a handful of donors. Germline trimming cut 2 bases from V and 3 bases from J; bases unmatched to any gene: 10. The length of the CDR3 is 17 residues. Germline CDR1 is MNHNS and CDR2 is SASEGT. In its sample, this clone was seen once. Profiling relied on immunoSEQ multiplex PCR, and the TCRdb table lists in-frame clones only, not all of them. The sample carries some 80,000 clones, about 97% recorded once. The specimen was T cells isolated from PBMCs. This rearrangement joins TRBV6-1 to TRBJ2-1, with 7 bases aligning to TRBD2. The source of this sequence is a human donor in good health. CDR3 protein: CASSEIPPGLFYNEQFF. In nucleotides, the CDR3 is TGTGCCAGCAGTGAAATACCCCCGGGACTATTCTACAATGAGCAGTTCTTC.